One and the same sample provided the 15 T cell receptor beta chains below, sequenced in a study of T cell repertoires in cytomegalovirus infection (dated by TCRdb to the late 2010s). TCRdb shows the sequencer as Illumina HiSeq 1500. TCRdb passed the public sequencing reads through fastp at Q25 and MiXCR, retaining productive beta sequences. One record per CDR3 amino acid sequence lists the most common genes and DNA. The sample table lists hundreds of thousands of distinct CDR3 sequences, around 24% of them with a count of one. Roughly 8% of the sample comes from the top ten. Source material: CD8+ T cells from PBMCs. These receptor sequences come from a human donor in good health (CMV status not recorded). Some clones in this sample may be carry-over from other donors' samples.

This sequence joins TRBV12-3 or TRBV12-4 and TRBJ2-3; the D is unclear. The length of the CDR3 is 12 residues. Trimming took off 3 bases at V and 13 bases at J, with 14 bases between the two ends. The CDR3 coding sequence is TGTGCCAGCAGTTTTGGTTTGGAGTCCGAGTATTTT. This gives the protein CASSFGLESEYF.

This clonotype was recorded at least ten times. The chain employs TRBV7-3 and TRBJ2-2; no reliable D call. V was pared by 3 bases and J by 7 bases, with 6 bases between. The CDR3 spans 12 residues. From germline, CDR1 is SGHTA and CDR2 FQGTGA. Here the CDR3 reads CASSLGNGELFF. The CDR3 region has the DNA TGTGCCAGCAGCTTGGGAAACGGGGAGCTGTTTTTT.

This chain uses TRBV6-6 with TRBJ2-3, with 12 bases identical to TRBD2. The V and J ends lost 4 bases and 4 bases, in that order; junction bases with no gene match: 9. Per the germline V gene, CDR1 is MNHNY and CDR2 is SVGAGI (reference sequence). This CDR3 is 17 amino acids long. Here the CDR3 reads CASSLGPTSGGADTQYF. The CDR3, as DNA: TGTGCCAGCAGTTTGGGCCCGACTAGCGGGGGAGCAGATACGCAGTATTTT.

The chain couples TRBV14 to TRBJ1-5; 7 bases agree with TRBD1. From germline, CDR1 is SGHDN and CDR2 FVKESK. Germline trimming cut 0 bases from V and 2 bases from J; bases unmatched to any gene: 4. This CDR3 is built from 16 residues. The CDR3 sequence is CASSQEKDRGNQPQHF. The CDR3 nucleotides read TGTGCCAGCAGCCAAGAAAAAGACAGGGGCAATCAGCCCCAGCATTTT.

In its sample, this clonotype was seen many times. The V call is TRBV7-6, the J call TRBJ1-1; TRBD1 agrees at 7 bases. There are 15 residues in the CDR3. Germline trimming cut 1 base from V and 3 bases from J; bases unmatched to any gene: 5. CDR1 is SGHVS and CDR2 is FNYEAQ in the germline V gene. CDR3 loop: CASSLGTGPHTEAFF. CDR3 in DNA: TGTGCCAGCAGCTTAGGGACAGGACCTCACACTGAAGCTTTCTTT.

The J gene is TRBJ2-5, the V gene TRBV29-1, with 8 bases aligning to TRBD1. The CDR3 totals 14 residues. Looked up from germline, CDR1 is SQVTM and CDR2 is ANQGSEA. With V trimmed by 7 bases and J by 4 bases, 11 bases remained unmatched. CDR3: CSAETGDRLETQYF. CDR3 sequence (DNA): TGCAGCGCCGAGACAGGGGATCGGTTAGAGACCCAGTACTTC.

There are a few counts of this clonotype. V usage is TRBV19 and J usage is TRBJ2-3; 10 positions match TRBD1. J gave up 0 bases and V 7 bases, and 7 bases lay outside the gene matches. Germline CDR1 and CDR2: LNHDA and SQIVND (reference sequence). This CDR3 contains 16 residues. CDR3 sequence reads: CASTMTGGASTDTQYF. The CDR3 DNA is TGTGCCAGTACCATGACAGGGGGCGCCAGCACAGATACGCAGTATTTT.

This clonotype was found a few times. The V and J genes are TRBV5-6 and TRBJ1-3, with a possible D match to TRBD1 (5 bases). This CDR3 has 13 amino acids. Deletions cut 6 bases from V and 7 bases from J, with 14 bases between. Looked up from germline, CDR1 is SGHDT and CDR2 is YYEEEE. CDR3 residues: CASIGAVGNTIYF. Written as DNA, the CDR3 is TGTGCCAGCATCGGGGCTGTTGGTAACACCATATATTTT.

In this sample, this clonotype turned up a few times. This sequence joins TRBV10-3 and TRBJ1-6, with 7 bases identical to TRBD1. The CDR3 runs 14 residues. Germline lookup yields CDR1 ENHRY and CDR2 SYGVKD. V dropped 10 bases and J dropped 9; count of bases not matched to a gene: 12. CDR3 sequence reads: CATVRDSGSSPLHF. The CDR3 DNA sequence: TGTGCCACTGTCCGGGACAGCGGGAGTTCACCCCTCCACTTT.

This clonotype has just a few counts. V usage is TRBV7-9 and J usage is TRBJ1-2; D not certain. This CDR3 spans 13 amino acids. V gave up 6 bases and J gave up 8 bases, with 16 bases separating them. CDR1 is SEHNR and CDR2 is FQNEAQ in the germline V gene (reference sequence). The CDR3 sequence: CASSSLVGKGYTF. The CDR3 coding sequence is TGTGCCAGCAGTTCCCTGGTCGGGAAGGGCTACACCTTC. Drawing the rest from reference TRBV7-9 and TRBJ1-2, the complete variable domain is DTGVSQNPRHKITKRGQNVTFRCDPISEHNRLYWYRQTLGQGPEFLTYFQNEAQLEKSRLLSDRFSAERPKGSFSTLEIQRTEQGDSAMYLCASSSLVGKGYTFGSGTRLTVV.

V and J are TRBV7-3 and TRBJ2-1; D remains unclear. This CDR3 has 17 residues. Per germline, CDR1 SGHTA and CDR2 FQGTGA. V was pared by 5 bases and J by 0 bases, with 17 bases between. CDR3 protein: CASSKTPRSDSYNEQFF. The CDR3 coding sequence is TGTGCCAGCAGCAAGACCCCCCGGTCCGACTCCTACAATGAGCAGTTCTTC.

Only a few counts were recorded for this clonotype. This chain connects TRBV7-4 to TRBJ1-1; 12 positions match TRBD1. The germline V gene has CDR1 SGHVT and CDR2 SQSDAQ. V dropped 4 bases and J dropped 3; count of bases not matched to a gene: 12. The CDR3 consists of 18 residues. The CDR3 sequence is CASSSKRGTGGTDTEAFF. The CDR3 bases are TGTGCCAGCAGCTCCAAACGAGGGACAGGGGGCACTGACACTGAAGCTTTCTTT. The full variable domain, rest sourced from reference TRBV7-4 and TRBJ1-1, is GAGVSQSPRYKVAKRGRDVALRCDSISGHVTLYWYRQTLGQGSEVLTYSQSDAQRDKSGRPSGRFSAERPERSVSTLKIQRTEQGDSAVYLCASSSKRGTGGTDTEAFFGQGTRLTVV.

This clonotype was seen at least ten times. V usage is TRBV7-6 and J usage is TRBJ2-3, with D unresolved. Germline-derived CDR1 and CDR2 are SGHVS and FNYEAQ. Trimming removed 6 bases at V and 10 bases at J, with 20 bases between. This CDR3 is 14 amino acids long. This CDR3 is CASSPTGDEKSQYF. In DNA, the CDR3 is TGTGCCAGCAGTCCCACGGGCGATGAAAAATCGCAGTATTTT.

This chain uses TRBV7-6 with TRBJ2-1, with D perhaps matching TRBD1 (6 bases). The germline V gene encodes CDR1 SGHVS and CDR2 FNYEAQ. There are 13 residues in the CDR3. V lost 3 bases and J 5 bases, leaving 8 bases between the germline ends. Here the CDR3 DNA reads TGTGCCAGCAGCTTGAGGGGGAACAATGAGCAGTTCTTC. Its translation is CASSLRGNNEQFF. Looking up the rest from reference TRBV7-6 and TRBJ2-1 gives the full variable domain: GAGVSQSPRYKVTKRGQDVALRCDPISGHVSLYWYRQALGQGPEFLTYFNYEAQQDKSGLPNDRFSAERPEGSISTLTIQRTEQRDSAMYRCASSLRGNNEQFFGPGTRLTVL.

This clonotype was detected a few times. The chain has TRBV7-6 and TRBJ2-1; 7 bases map to TRBD1. V was pared by 3 bases and J by 4 bases, with 6 bases of the junction left unmatched. The V gene's germline CDR1 is SGHVS and CDR2 FNYEAQ. This CDR3 is built from 15 residues. The CDR3 DNA follows: TGTGCCAGCAGCTTGCGGGTGGGACAGTACAATGAGCAGTTCTTC. This sequence encodes CASSLRVGQYNEQFF.